The clone carrying this T cell receptor beta chain was seen a handful of times. The length of the CDR3 is 14 residues. The V end was cut by 0 bases, the J end by 3 bases, with 11 bases between. Germline V gene lookup returns CDR1 DFQATT and CDR2 SNEGSKA (reference sequence). The sample belongs to a study of blood T cells in healthy people across ages. For the second PCR, which ran for roughly 7 to 11 cycles, a sample-barcoded 5' primer and a J-beta primer mix were used. TCRdb itself ran the 5' RACE reads through MiXCR, one entry per CDR3 protein. Found here are about 1.5 million distinct CDR3 sequences, around 39% of them singletons; the top ten hold 7.9%.

The sample comprised blood. The J gene is TRBJ2-5, the V gene TRBV20-1, with D perhaps TRBD1 (6 bases). The TCR comes from a woman aged 18 to 35 in good health. CDR3 sequence: CSARDGKGEETQYF. The DNA of the CDR3 is TGCAGTGCTAGAGATGGAAAGGGGGAAGAGACCCAGTACTTC.